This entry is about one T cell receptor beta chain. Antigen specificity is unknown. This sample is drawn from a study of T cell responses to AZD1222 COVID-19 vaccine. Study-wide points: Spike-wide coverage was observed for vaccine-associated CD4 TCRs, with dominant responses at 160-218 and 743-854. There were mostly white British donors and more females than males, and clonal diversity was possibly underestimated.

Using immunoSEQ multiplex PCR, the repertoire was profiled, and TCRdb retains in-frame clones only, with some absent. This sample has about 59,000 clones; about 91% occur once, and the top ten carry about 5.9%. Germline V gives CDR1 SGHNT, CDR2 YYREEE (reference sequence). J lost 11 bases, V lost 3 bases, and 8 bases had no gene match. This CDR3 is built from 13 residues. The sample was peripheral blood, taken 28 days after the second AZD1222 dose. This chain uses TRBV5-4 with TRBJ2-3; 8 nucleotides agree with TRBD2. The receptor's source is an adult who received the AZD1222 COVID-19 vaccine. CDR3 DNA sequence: TGTGCCAGCAGCTCAGAAAGCGGGAGTAGGCAGTATTTT. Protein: CASSSESGSRQYF.